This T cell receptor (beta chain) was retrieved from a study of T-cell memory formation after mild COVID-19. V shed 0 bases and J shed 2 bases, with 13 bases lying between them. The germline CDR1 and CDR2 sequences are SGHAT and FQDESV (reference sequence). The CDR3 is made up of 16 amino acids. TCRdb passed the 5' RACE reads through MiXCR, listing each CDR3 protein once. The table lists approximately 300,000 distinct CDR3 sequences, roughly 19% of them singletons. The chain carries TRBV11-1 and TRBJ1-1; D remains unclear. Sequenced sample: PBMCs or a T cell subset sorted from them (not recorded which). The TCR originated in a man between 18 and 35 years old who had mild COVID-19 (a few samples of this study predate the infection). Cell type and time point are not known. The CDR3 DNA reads TGTGCCAGCAGCTTAGCGCTAAGGGAACCCAACACTGAAGCTTTCTTT. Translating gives CASSLALREPNTEAFF.